Listed below are T cell receptor beta chains from one sample, sequenced in a study of cytomegalovirus exposure and HLA in healthy donors. Sequencing used immunoSEQ multiplex PCR; TCRdb keeps in-frame clones, though not all of them. The sample contains roughly 120,000 clones, approximately 68% of which appear only once. Source material: PBMCs. The receptors were gathered from a man younger than 45 in good health and CMV-seropositive. Both conserved end residues are part of each CDR3. The order of the fields is V gene, clone size, CDR3 length, CDR3 protein. The size entry is marked missing in some rows and otherwise reads once, few, many or a size class.

V gene: TRBV19; clone size: few; CDR3 length: 18; CDR3 protein: CASSPGLGTRGRDEKLFF
V gene: TRBV25-1; clone size: few; CDR3 length: 15; CDR3 protein: CASSEIKGASTEAFF
V gene: TRBV19; clone size: .; CDR3 length: 13; CDR3 protein: CASRRDHSYEQYF
V gene: TRBV27; clone size: .; CDR3 length: 19; CDR3 protein: CASSLSYRRADSGANVLTF
V gene: TRBV2; clone size: .; CDR3 length: 12; CDR3 protein: CASSDRGREQFF
V gene: TRBV11-2; clone size: .; CDR3 length: 17; CDR3 protein: CASTQVGTSGITDTQYF
V gene: TRBV6-4; clone size: .; CDR3 length: 15; CDR3 protein: CASSTTSGAYNEQFF
V gene: TRBV9; clone size: few; CDR3 length: 14; CDR3 protein: CASSANTGITEAFF
V gene: TRBV2; clone size: .; CDR3 length: 17; CDR3 protein: CASSEAPPGQRNQPQHF
V gene: TRBV6-1; clone size: .; CDR3 length: 15; CDR3 protein: CASSGWGQGARGYTF
V gene: TRBV30; clone size: few; CDR3 length: 13; CDR3 protein: CAWSEGAGTEAFF